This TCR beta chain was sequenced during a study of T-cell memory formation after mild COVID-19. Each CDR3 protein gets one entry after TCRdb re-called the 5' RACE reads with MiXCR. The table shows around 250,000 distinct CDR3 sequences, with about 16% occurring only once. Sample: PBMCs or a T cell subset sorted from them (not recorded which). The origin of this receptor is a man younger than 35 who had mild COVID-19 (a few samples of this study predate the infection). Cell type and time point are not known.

CDR3 in amino acids: CASSLQSDTQYF. CDR3 bases: TGTGCCAGCAGTTTGCAATCAGATACGCAGTATTTT. This chain connects TRBV12-3 or TRBV12-4 to TRBJ2-3; D gene unclear. V lost 3 bases and J lost 4, with 5 bases in between. This CDR3 region has 12 residues.